This T cell receptor beta chain was found in a study of cytomegalovirus exposure and HLA in healthy donors. Study-wide results and limits: For most TCR sequences rarity was the rule, although some public TCRs occurred in many donors. Reports credit the classifier with highly specific, highly sensitive diagnosis of cytomegalovirus status.

The repertoire was sequenced with immunoSEQ multiplex PCR; TCRdb's copy has only in-frame clones and lacks some. The sample has 90,000 to 130,000 clones, approximately 86% seen once; the top ten hold around 3.1%. Details on this clone: The antigen is not known.

The CDR3 is made up of 16 amino acids. Germline-derived CDR1 and CDR2 are SGHVS and FNYEAQ. The V segment lost 4 bases and the J segment 0 bases; nucleotides outside the gene matches: 6. The specimen sequenced was PBMCs. The V gene is TRBV7-6, the J gene TRBJ1-1; 9 nucleotides align to TRBD1. The clonotype was recovered from a woman younger than 35 in good health and CMV-seronegative. In DNA, the CDR3 is TGTGCCAGCAGCTCCCCGGGACAGGGATTGAACACTGAAGCTTTCTTT. Translating gives CASSSPGQGLNTEAFF.